This T cell receptor beta chain is drawn from a study of immune cell composition in non-small cell lung cancer (dated by TCRdb to about 2017). About the full investigation: Histologic subtype was assigned using H&E plus p63, CK5, Napsin A and TTF-1 immunohistochemistry, mainly lung adenocarcinoma or squamous cell carcinoma. TCR-beta sequencing (Adaptive Biotechnologies) was performed on roughly 35 paired NSCLC tumour and non-adjacent lung specimens plus 26 tumour-only specimens. Supplementary cohort #1 consisted of ten or so lung adenocarcinoma cases with paired tumour/lung TCR-beta sequencing and with TIL populations generated to assess tumour reactivity. A handful of tumour specimens that had TCR-beta data belonged to rare histological subtypes and were left out of the subtype comparisons.

A two-step multiplex PCR was used to amplify TCR-beta CDR3 regions from genomic DNA, and Illumina-compatible adaptors were added in the second step. TCR-beta immunosequencing was performed on an Illumina platform as a commercial immunoSEQ service. The paper's data handling went like this. Two measures summarised the repertoires: productive clonality, and Top 10 Clones, meaning the percentage of T-cell templates coming from the ten most frequent sequences. Productive clonality ranged from 0 to 1, with 1 indicating a monoclonal population. Tumour-associated clones were defined as sequences comprising at least 0.1% of tumour T-cell templates but absent from matched non-adjacent lung, identified via log10 scatter plots. Student's t-tests were used for two-group comparisons, ANOVA was used for stages, and linear regression was used for relationships, with analyses conducted in GraphPad Prism7 and R. TCRdb holds this immuneACCESS table with in-frame rearrangements only. Some clones are missing; in checked studies, unresolved V genes explain under half, and the rest has no known cause. V, J and clone size are taken as reported in that table, and D and trimming were inferred from the DNA itself. The table for this sample lists about 5,600 clones; roughly 78% of them were counted only once. Approximately 7.5% of the sample lies in the top ten.

The germline V gene encodes CDR1 MNHEY and CDR2 SMNVEV (reference sequence). Counted from cysteine to phenylalanine, this CDR3 has 14 amino acids. Of the read, only the CDR3 DNA is kept; its 42 bases are in frame from base 1. V sheds 6 bases and J sheds 7 bases, leaving 18 bases between their ends. Broader findings and caveats from the paper: The reactivity cohort was only 10 cases, and tumour-reactive clones were not shown to share sequences with the dominant in vivo tumour-associated clones. Lung squamous cell carcinoma tumours had significantly higher Top 10 clone scores and productive clonality than lung adenocarcinoma tumours. In 10 adenocarcinoma cases, maximal tumour-associated clone frequency correlated strongly with TIL tumour reactivity, whereas overall clonality did not. No significant correlation was found between tumour TCR-beta clonality and smoking pack-years. Tumour-associated clones >0.5% occurred in nearly half of NSCLC cases: under 40% of adenocarcinomas versus approximately 80% of squamous carcinomas.

Genomic DNA was isolated with the QIAamp DNA kit from frozen aliquots of single-cell suspensions that had not been sorted. Surgically resected non-small cell lung cancer tissue was used for the tumour samples. Tissues arrived within 2 hours after resection and were immediately processed into single-cell suspensions. Tissue was mechanically dissociated and enzymatically digested with DNase I, collagenase I and hyaluronidase for approximately 31 minutes at 37 °C, then filtered and RBC-lysed. Concerning this clone: The antigen this receptor binds is unknown. Base qualities are not recorded, but no much larger clone differs from it by a single base.

Sample: lung tumor tissue. The chain employs TRBV27 and TRBJ1-2, and possibly TRBD1, on 5 matching bases. The clonotype originates from a human donor with non-small cell lung cancer. The CDR3 loop reads CASRVLGTISGYTF. Read as DNA, the sequence is TGTGCCAGCAGGGTGTTAGGGACTATAAGTGGCTACACCTTC.